This is a list of T cell receptor beta chains from one sample in a study of blood T cell repertoires in COVID-19. TCRdb's table, derived via immunoSEQ multiplex PCR, lists solely in-frame clones and lacks some. The data show 55,000 to 75,000 clones, roughly 77% seen once. Material: peripheral blood. These receptors were collected from a human donor in a cohort sampled during active COVID-19. Both conserved end residues are part of each CDR3. The order of the fields is V gene, clone size, D gene, J gene, CDR3 protein, CDR3 DNA. The D gene is left open where the match is weak. Clone size appears in some rows only: once, few, many, or a class for an expanded clone.

v_call: TRBV3-1/TRBV3-2; clone_size: NA; d_call: NA; j_call: TRBJ2-1; cdr3_aa: CASSQERSRNEQFF; cdr3_nt: TGTGCCAGCAGCCAGGAGCGTTCGAGAAATGAGCAGTTCTTC
v_call: TRBV5-6; clone_size: NA; d_call: TRBD1; j_call: TRBJ2-5; cdr3_aa: CASSSGTGLLGETQYF; cdr3_nt: TGTGCCAGCAGCTCCGGGACAGGGCTATTAGGGGAGACCCAGTACTTC
v_call: TRBV11-1; clone_size: NA; d_call: TRBD2; j_call: TRBJ2-1; cdr3_aa: CASSLVGLAGQEQFF; cdr3_nt: TGTGCCAGCAGCTTAGTCGGACTAGCGGGGCAAGAGCAGTTCTTC
v_call: TRBV4-1; clone_size: once; d_call: NA; j_call: TRBJ2-1; cdr3_aa: CASSQDLGGPYNEQFF; cdr3_nt: TGCGCCAGCAGCCAAGATCTAGGCGGGCCGTACAATGAGCAGTTCTTC
v_call: TRBV19; clone_size: NA; d_call: NA; j_call: TRBJ2-6; cdr3_aa: CASSDAGQLSSGANVLTF; cdr3_nt: TGTGCCAGTAGCGACGCAGGACAGTTAAGCTCTGGGGCCAACGTCCTGACTTTC
v_call: TRBV7-8; clone_size: NA; d_call: TRBD2; j_call: TRBJ2-1; cdr3_aa: CASSRSGSDSYNEQFF; cdr3_nt: TGTGCCAGCAGCCGGAGCGGGAGCGACTCCTACAATGAGCAGTTCTTC
v_call: TRBV28; clone_size: NA; d_call: TRBD1; j_call: TRBJ1-5; cdr3_aa: CASRGGQPRTWGQPQHF; cdr3_nt: TGTGCCAGCAGGGGGGGACAGCCCCGGACATGGGGTCAGCCCCAGCATTTT
v_call: TRBV12-3/TRBV12-4; clone_size: NA; d_call: TRBD1; j_call: TRBJ2-7; cdr3_aa: CASGETGGGTPDF; cdr3_nt: TGTGCCAGCGGGGAAACAGGGGGCGGCACCCCTGACTTC
v_call: TRBV9; clone_size: NA; d_call: TRBD2; j_call: TRBJ2-2; cdr3_aa: CASGLAGDPGELFF; cdr3_nt: TGTGCCAGCGGTCTAGCGGGAGACCCCGGGGAGCTGTTTTTT
v_call: TRBV6-5; clone_size: few; d_call: TRBD1; j_call: TRBJ1-6; cdr3_aa: CASSYGTVGNSPLHF; cdr3_nt: TGTGCCAGCAGTTACGGGACAGTGGGCAATTCACCCCTCCACTTT
v_call: TRBV28; clone_size: NA; d_call: NA; j_call: TRBJ2-1; cdr3_aa: CASSENNEQFF; cdr3_nt: TGTGCCAGCAGTGAGAACAATGAGCAGTTCTTC
v_call: TRBV11-2; clone_size: NA; d_call: TRBD1; j_call: TRBJ2-7; cdr3_aa: CASSTGTGVYEQYF; cdr3_nt: TGTGCCAGCAGCACCGGGACAGGGGTCTACGAGCAGTACTTC
v_call: TRBV11-2; clone_size: NA; d_call: TRBD1; j_call: TRBJ2-6; cdr3_aa: CASSNHGRDRAGANVLTF; cdr3_nt: TGTGCCAGCAGCAACCACGGTCGGGACAGGGCCGGGGCCAACGTCCTGACTTTC
v_call: TRBV14; clone_size: NA; d_call: TRBD1; j_call: TRBJ2-3; cdr3_aa: CASQGASSTDTQYF; cdr3_nt: TGTGCCTCCCAGGGGGCGTCTAGCACAGATACGCAGTATTTT
v_call: TRBV10-2; clone_size: NA; d_call: NA; j_call: TRBJ2-7; cdr3_aa: CASSDMTGYEQYF; cdr3_nt: TGCGCCAGCAGTGACATGACAGGATACGAGCAGTACTTC